A single sample is the source of the 19 T cell receptor beta chains below, sequenced in a study of PD-L1 blockade in urothelial cancer. Repertoires were generated with immunoSEQ multiplex PCR, while TCRdb's copy carries only in-frame clones and drops some. The data show about 24,000 clones, 87% seen once. Sample: PBMCs, taken around atezolizumab (anti-PD-L1) treatment. The receptors were sampled from a man aged 45-65 years with urothelial cancer.

V is TRBV11-2 and J is TRBJ2-4, with 7 nucleotides matching TRBD1. This CDR3 spans 14 amino acids. With 1 base clipped from V and 8 bases from J, the junction kept 5 bases outside the gene matches. Germline loops: CDR1 SGHAT, CDR2 FQNNGV. The CDR3 protein is CASSLGAGGYIQYF. The CDR3 nucleotides read TGTGCCAGCAGCTTAGGCGCAGGGGGTTACATTCAGTACTTC.

J is TRBJ2-5 and V is TRBV14; tentatively, D is TRBD1 (6 bases). The germline CDR1 and CDR2 sequences are SGHDN and FVKESK. V lost 1 base and J lost 4, with 10 bases in between. CDR3 length equals 14 residues. The CDR3 nucleotides are TGTGCCAGCAGCCAAGCCCAGGGGATAGAGACCCAGTACTTC. It yields the protein CASSQAQGIETQYF.

This clone is a singleton in its sample. The chain carries TRBV7-9 and TRBJ1-4; possible D gene TRBD1, 5 bases. This CDR3 contains 15 residues. The germline CDR1 and CDR2 sequences are SEHNR and FQNEAQ (reference sequence). The ends were cut back, 5 bases at V and 3 bases at J, with 13 bases in the middle. The CDR3 protein is CASSRTGKANEKLFF. DNA of the CDR3: TGTGCCAGCAGCCGTACAGGAAAAGCTAATGAAAAACTGTTTTTT.

The V call is TRBV7-9, the J call TRBJ2-2; D may be TRBD2 (5 bases). V lost 5 bases and J lost 6, with 10 bases in between. This CDR3 comprises 13 residues. Germline V lookup: CDR1 SEHNR, CDR2 FQNEAQ (reference sequence). The CDR3 coding sequence is TGTGCCAGCAGCCCTAGCTGGGCCGGGGAGCTGTTTTTT. Its translation: CASSPSWAGELFF.

This sequence joins TRBV27 and TRBJ2-7; a possible D gene is TRBD2 (5 bases). The CDR3 spans 14 residues. V was clipped by 3 bases and J by 3 bases, with 12 bases between them. Germline V gene sequence: CDR1 MNHEY, CDR2 SMNVEV (reference sequence). CDR3 DNA sequence: TGTGCCAGCAGTTTCCAACTAGGGAGCTACGAGCAGTACTTC. Its protein is CASSFQLGSYEQYF.

This chain connects TRBV7-3 to TRBJ2-1; 8 bases fit TRBD1. Germline assignment: CDR1 SGHTA and CDR2 FQGTGA. Unmatched junction bases numbered 14, after V lost 4 bases and J lost 6 bases. The CDR3 loop spans 17 amino acids. CDR3 sequence (DNA): TGTGCCAGCAGCTGGCAGCCTCGGACAGGGAAATTCAATGAGCAGTTCTTC. This encodes CASSWQPRTGKFNEQFF.

The chain employs TRBV11-2 and TRBJ2-1; 11 positions match TRBD2. Trimming at V came to 5 bases and at J to 5 bases, leaving 5 bases not matched to a gene. This CDR3 has 15 amino acids. Germline loops: CDR1 SGHAT, CDR2 FQNNGV. The CDR3 DNA is TGTGCCAGCAGCCCGACTAGCGGGAAGAACAATGAGCAGTTCTTC. Translating gives CASSPTSGKNNEQFF.

This chain uses TRBV27 with TRBJ2-7; 8 positions agree with TRBD1. Germline lookup yields CDR1 MNHEY and CDR2 SMNVEV (reference sequence). The CDR3 length is 16 residues. V was pared by 4 bases and J by 3 bases, with 11 bases of the junction left unmatched. CDR3 bases: TGTGCCAGCAGTTCAAACCTCAGGGGGCCCCTCTACGAGCAGTACTTC. It encodes CASSSNLRGPLYEQYF.

The chain joins TRBV5-1 to TRBJ2-1; TRBD2 matches at 7 bases. CDR3 length: 16 amino acids. Germline CDR1 and CDR2: SGHRS and YFSETQ. V shed 4 bases, J shed 2 bases, and the junction held 9 bases outside the gene matches. Here the CDR3 reads CASSPTLAATYNEQFF. CDR3 sequence (DNA): TGCGCCAGCAGCCCGACCCTAGCGGCCACCTACAATGAGCAGTTCTTC. The full variable domain, its missing parts supplied by reference TRBV5-1 and TRBJ2-1, is KAGVTQTPRYLIKTRGQQVTLSCSPISGHRSVSWYQQTPGQGLQFLFEYFSETQRNKGNFPGRFSGRQFSNSRSEMNVSTLELGDSALYLCASSPTLAATYNEQFFGPGTRLTVL.

J is TRBJ2-2 and V is TRBV7-9, with D possibly being TRBD2 (6 bases). Trimming took 5 bases from V and 5 from J, leaving 18 bases between them. CDR3 length equals 16 residues. The V gene's germline CDR1 is SEHNR and CDR2 FQNEAQ (reference sequence). For the CDR3, the DNA is TGTGCCAGCAGCCCACAGACTAGTTACGGGACCGGGGAGCTGTTTTTT. It yields the protein CASSPQTSYGTGELFF.

The rearrangement joins TRBV7-2 to TRBJ2-7; 8 bases agree with TRBD1. This CDR3 has 15 residues. CDR1 and CDR2 (germline): SGHTA, FQGNSA. V lost 5 bases and J lost 4; bases outside the gene matches: 10. In DNA, the CDR3 is TGTGCCAGCAGCATGCAGGGGGCGCCCGGGTACGAGCAGTACTTC. It specifies CASSMQGAPGYEQYF. The whole variable domain, remainder taken from reference TRBV7-2 and TRBJ2-7, is GAGVSQSPSNKVTEKGKDVELRCDPISGHTALYWYRQSLGQGLEFLIYFQGNSAPDKSGLPSDRFSAERTGGSVSTLTIQRTQQEDSAVYLCASSMQGAPGYEQYFGPGTRLTVT.

V usage is TRBV5-6 and J usage is TRBJ2-5; 10 positions agree with TRBD2. CDR3 length equals 15 residues. The V gene end was trimmed by 5 bases and the J gene end by 1 base; junction bases not matched to a gene: 5. Germline CDR1 is SGHDT and CDR2 is YYEEEE. The CDR3 region has the DNA TGTGCCAGCAGGGGGATAGCGGGGGGCCAAGAGACCCAGTACTTC. Translated: CASRGIAGGQETQYF.

This chain uses TRBV5-1 with TRBJ2-1, with 7 bases aligning to TRBD2. The germline gives CDR1 SGHRS, CDR2 YFSETQ. Trimming removed 0 bases from V and 5 bases from J; junction bases left unmatched: 8. The CDR3 totals 16 residues. The CDR3 reads CASSLGAAGANNEQFF. The DNA for the CDR3 is TGCGCCAGCAGCTTGGGCGCGGCGGGAGCCAACAATGAGCAGTTCTTC.

This chain joins TRBV4-3 and TRBJ2-4; TRBD2 aligns across 9 bases. The length of the CDR3 is 16 residues. The J segment lost 4 bases and the V segment lost 0 bases, leaving 4 bases of the junction unmatched. In germline, CDR1 is LGHNA, CDR2 YSLEER. CDR3 loop: CASSQDSAGGKNIQYF. CDR3 coding DNA: TGCGCCAGCAGCCAAGATAGCGCGGGAGGGAAAAACATTCAGTACTTC.

The chain links TRBV4-2 to TRBJ1-4, with 9 bases aligning to TRBD1. This CDR3 contains 13 residues. After removal of 6 bases from V and 6 bases from J, the junction contained 2 bases not matched to a gene. The germline V gene encodes CDR1 LGHNA and CDR2 YNFKEQ. As DNA, the CDR3 is TGTGCCAGCAGTCGGGACAGGGATGAAAAACTGTTTTTT. It is translated as CASSRDRDEKLFF.

The chain uses TRBV19 and TRBJ1-5; D gene unclear. CDR1 and CDR2 from the germline V gene are LNHDA and SQIVND (reference sequence). V was pared by 2 bases and J by 6 bases, with 8 bases between. The CDR3 loop spans 13 amino acids. CDR3 sequence reads: CASSISLSQPQHF. The CDR3 DNA is TGTGCCAGTAGTATATCTCTCAGTCAGCCCCAGCATTTT.

This chain joins TRBV6-6 and TRBJ1-1; 7 nucleotides line up with TRBD1. The CDR3 runs 15 residues. In germline, CDR1 is MNHNY, CDR2 SVGAGI (reference sequence). Trimming took 10 bases from V and 3 from J; bases not matched to a gene: 14. The CDR3 DNA sequence: TGTGCCAACCGCTTCAATCAGGGGGTTCACACTGAAGCTTTCTTT. This translates into CANRFNQGVHTEAFF.

The genes are TRBV7-3 and TRBJ1-6; D is uncertain. This CDR3 has 22 residues. Germline assignment: CDR1 SGHTA and CDR2 FQGTGA. Trimming cost V 0 bases and J 1 base, with 25 bases left between them. The CDR3 nucleotides are TGTGCCAGCAGCTTAACCCACCTGGAATGGGTTGGAGGTAAATCCTATAATTCACCCCTCCACTTT. Its translation is CASSLTHLEWVGGKSYNSPLHF.

The chain has TRBV4-1 and TRBJ2-1; TRBD2 aligns across 8 bases. From germline, CDR1 is MGHRA and CDR2 YSYEKL. J gave up 4 bases and V 4 bases, and 3 bases lay outside the gene matches. The CDR3 has 14 residues. In nucleotides, the CDR3 is TGCGCCAGCAGCCCGGGAGGGCTGTACAATGAGCAGTTCTTC. This translates into CASSPGGLYNEQFF.